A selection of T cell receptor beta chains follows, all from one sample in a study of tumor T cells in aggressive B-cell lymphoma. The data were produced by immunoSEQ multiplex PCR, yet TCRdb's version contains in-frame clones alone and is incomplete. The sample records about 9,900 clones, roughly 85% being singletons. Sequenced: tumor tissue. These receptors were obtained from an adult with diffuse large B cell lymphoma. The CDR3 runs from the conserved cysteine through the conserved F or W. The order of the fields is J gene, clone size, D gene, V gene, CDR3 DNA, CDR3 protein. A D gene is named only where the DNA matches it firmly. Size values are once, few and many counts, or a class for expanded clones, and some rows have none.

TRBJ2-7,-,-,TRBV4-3,TGCGCCAGCAGCCAAGAAAGAACGCCCAAGGGGAAATTAAGGAACGAGCAGTACTTC,CASSQERTPKGKLRNEQYF
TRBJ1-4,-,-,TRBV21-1,TGTGCCAGCCTAAAAGGAGGTGAAAAACTGTTTTTT,CASLKGGEKLFF
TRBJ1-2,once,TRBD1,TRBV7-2,TGTGCCAGCAGCTTAGTTTCAGTGGCAGGGGGAGTCTATGGCTACACCTTC,CASSLVSVAGGVYGYTF
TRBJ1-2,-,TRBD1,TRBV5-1,TGCGCCAGCAGCTTGGAAGTCGGGACAGCCTATGGCTACACCTTC,CASSLEVGTAYGYTF
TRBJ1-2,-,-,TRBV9,TGTGCCAGCAGCGTAGGTCGACAGAGTAACTATGGCTACATCTTC,CASSVGRQSNYGYIF
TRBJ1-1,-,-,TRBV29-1,TGCAGCTCACAGGGAGGGACTGAAGCTTTCTTT,CSSQGGTEAFF
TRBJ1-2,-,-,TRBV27,TGTGCCAGCAGTTTATACTCCAGGGGACTAGACCTCTATGGCTACACCTTC,CASSLYSRGLDLYGYTF
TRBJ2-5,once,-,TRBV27,TGTGCCAGCAGTTTATCTCCGTTCGAGACCCAGTACTTC,CASSLSPFETQYF
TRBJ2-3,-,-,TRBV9,TGTGCCAGCAGGGGGGGGCTAAACACAGATACGCAGTATTTT,CASRGGLNTDTQYF
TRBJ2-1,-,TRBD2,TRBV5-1,TGCGCCAGCAGCACTAGCGGCTACAATGAGCAGTTCTTC,CASSTSGYNEQFF
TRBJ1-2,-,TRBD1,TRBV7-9,TGTGCCAGCAGCTTAGCGGGGACAGCCCACTATGGCTACACCTTC,CASSLAGTAHYGYTF
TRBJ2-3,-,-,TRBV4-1,TGCGCCAGCAGCCAAGAGCAGGTCACAGATACGCAGTATTTT,CASSQEQVTDTQYF
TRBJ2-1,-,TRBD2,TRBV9,TGTGCCAGCAGCGTAGATTCGGGGGGTGGACTCTACAATGAGCAGTTCTTC,CASSVDSGGGLYNEQFF
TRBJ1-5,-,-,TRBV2,TGTGCCAGCATCCGGGAATTGAATCAGCCCCAGCATTTT,CASIRELNQPQHF
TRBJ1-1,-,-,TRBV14,TGTGCCAGCAGCGACTCCAGGGTAAGCACTGAAGCTTTCTTT,CASSDSRVSTEAFF
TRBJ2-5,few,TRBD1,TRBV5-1,TGCGCCAGCAGCTATAACCCGCAGGGGACAGTGGAGACCCAGTACTTC,CASSYNPQGTVETQYF
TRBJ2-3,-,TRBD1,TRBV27,TGTGCCAGCAGTCCCATCCTCGGACAGGGGGCAGATACGCAGTATTTT,CASSPILGQGADTQYF
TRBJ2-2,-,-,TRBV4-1,TGCGCCAGCAGCCAAGAAGAGGGCGGGGAGCTGTTTTTT,CASSQEEGGELFF
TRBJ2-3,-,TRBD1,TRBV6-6,TGTGCCAGCAGTCTAATCTACAGGGGGGCAGATACGCAGTATTTT,CASSLIYRGADTQYF
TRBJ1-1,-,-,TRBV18,TGTGCCAGCTCACCGCCTACGAACACTGAAGCTTTCTTT,CASSPPTNTEAFF
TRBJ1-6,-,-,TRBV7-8,TGTGCCAGCAGCTTGAAGAGGGATTCACCCCTCCACTTT,CASSLKRDSPLHF
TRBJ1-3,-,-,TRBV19,TGTGCCAGTAGTCCCTCCGGCCGTAGCGCTGGAAACACCATATATTTT,CASSPSGRSAGNTIYF
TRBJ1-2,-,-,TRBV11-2,TGTGCCAGCAGCTTAGGGGTCAGGGAAGGGGGTAGCTATGGCTACACCTTC,CASSLGVREGGSYGYTF
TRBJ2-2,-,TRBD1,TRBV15,TGTGCCACCAGCGGTCGGGACAGGGGGATTCGGGAGCTGTTTTTT,CATSGRDRGIRELFF
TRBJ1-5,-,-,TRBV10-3,TGTGCAGAGGGGGGGGGACAGCCCCAGCATTTT,CAEGGGQPQHF
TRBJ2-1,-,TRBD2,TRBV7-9,TGTGCCAGCAGCTTAGGGGGGGGTGAGCAGTTCTTC,CASSLGGGEQFF
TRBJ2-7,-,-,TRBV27,TGTGCCAGCAGTTCAGGGTCCTACGAGCAGTACTTC,CASSSGSYEQYF
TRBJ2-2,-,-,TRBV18,TGTGCCAGCTCACCCCCGGGGAGAGCTACCGGGGAGCTGTTTTTT,CASSPPGRATGELFF
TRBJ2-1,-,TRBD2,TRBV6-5,TGTGCCAGCAGTCCCGGGACTAGCGGGAGAAATGAGCAGTTCTTC,CASSPGTSGRNEQFF
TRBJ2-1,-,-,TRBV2,TGTGCCAGCAGTGAGGGCAGGGTGAGGAATGAGCAGTTCTTC,CASSEGRVRNEQFF
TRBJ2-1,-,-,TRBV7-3,TGTGCCAGCAGCTTAACCCCTCTCGGGAGCAATGAGCAGTTCTTC,CASSLTPLGSNEQFF
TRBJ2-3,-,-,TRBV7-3,TGTGCCGGCAGCTTAAGTGCGGGCCAACGAGATACGCAGTATTTT,CAGSLSAGQRDTQYF
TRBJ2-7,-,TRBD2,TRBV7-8,TGTGCCAGCAGCTGGACGCTAGCGGGAGCGCTCGAGCAGTACTTC,CASSWTLAGALEQYF
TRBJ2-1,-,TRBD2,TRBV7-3,TGTGCCAGTCGGGGGGGAGCGGGAGTTTACAATGAGCAGTTCTTC,CASRGGAGVYNEQFF
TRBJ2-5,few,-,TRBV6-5,TGTGCCAGCAGCCGGGACTTCCAAGAGACCCAGTACTTC,CASSRDFQETQYF
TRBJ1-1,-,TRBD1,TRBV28,TGTGCCAGCAGTTCGACCGGGACAGGGGGTCGGGAAGCTTTCTTT,CASSSTGTGGREAFF
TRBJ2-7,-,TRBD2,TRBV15,TGTGCCACCAGCAGAGAGGCTAGCGGAGCCTCCTACGAGCAGTACTTC,CATSREASGASYEQYF
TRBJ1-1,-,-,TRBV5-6,TGTGCCAGCAGCTCAGGACAGAAGGCTTTCTTT,CASSSGQKAFF
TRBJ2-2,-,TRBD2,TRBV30,TGTGCCTGGAAACTAGCGGGAGTTTTGGGGACCGGGGAGCTGTTTTTT,CAWKLAGVLGTGELFF
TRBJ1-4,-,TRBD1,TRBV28,TGTGCCAGCAGTTTATGGGGACAGGGAAAGGGAACTAATGAAAAACTGTTTTTT,CASSLWGQGKGTNEKLFF
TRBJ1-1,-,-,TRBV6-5,TGTGCCAGCAGTTACTCGGCAGGAGGGAACACTGAAGCTTTCTTT,CASSYSAGGNTEAFF
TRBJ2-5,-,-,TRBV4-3,TGCGCCAGCAGCCAAGATTGGGGCAGCCAAGAGACCCAGTACTTC,CASSQDWGSQETQYF
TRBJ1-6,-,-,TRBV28,TGTGCCAGCAGTCTGACGCCGGGAAATTCACCCCTCCACTTT,CASSLTPGNSPLHF
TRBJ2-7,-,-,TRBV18,TGTGCCAGCTCGGAAGGGGGAATTTACGAGCAGTACTTC,CASSEGGIYEQYF
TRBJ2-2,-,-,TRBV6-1,TGTGCCAGCAGGCTGACAAACACCGGGGAGCTGTTTTTT,CASRLTNTGELFF
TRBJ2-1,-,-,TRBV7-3,TGTGCCAGCAGCTTTTCATCAGGGGCCTACAATGAGCAGTTCTTC,CASSFSSGAYNEQFF
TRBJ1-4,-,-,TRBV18,TGTGCCAGCTCACCACGCGGAAATGAAAAACTGTTTTTT,CASSPRGNEKLFF
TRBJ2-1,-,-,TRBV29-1,TGCAGCGTTGAAGGCGGACAGCACTACAATGAGCAGTTCTTC,CSVEGGQHYNEQFF
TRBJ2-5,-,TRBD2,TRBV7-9,TGTGCCAGCAGCTCGACCGCGGGGGGGACGGGAGAGACCCAGTACTTC,CASSSTAGGTGETQYF
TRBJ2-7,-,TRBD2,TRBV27,TGTGCCAGCAGTCCGGGGTGGGCTAGCGGGAGGGCCTCCTACGAGCAGTACTTC,CASSPGWASGRASYEQYF
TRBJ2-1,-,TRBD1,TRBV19,TGTGCCAGTAGTATAGGCAGCATACAGGGGGATGAGCAGTTCTTC,CASSIGSIQGDEQFF
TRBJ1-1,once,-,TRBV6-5,TGTGCCAGCAGGAAGCACAGAAACACTGAAGCTTTCTTT,CASRKHRNTEAFF
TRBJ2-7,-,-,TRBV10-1,TGCGCCAGCAGTGGACCCAACGGATTCTACCGGTCCGGGGGAGTCTACGAGCAGTACTTC,CASSGPNGFYRSGGVYEQYF
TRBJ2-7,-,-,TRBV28,TGTGCCAGCAGTTTACCGGGTCAGATCTACGAGCAGTACTTC,CASSLPGQIYEQYF
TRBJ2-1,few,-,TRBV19,TGTGCCAGTAGGAGTCATCTCCTCAATGAGCAGTTCTTC,CASRSHLLNEQFF